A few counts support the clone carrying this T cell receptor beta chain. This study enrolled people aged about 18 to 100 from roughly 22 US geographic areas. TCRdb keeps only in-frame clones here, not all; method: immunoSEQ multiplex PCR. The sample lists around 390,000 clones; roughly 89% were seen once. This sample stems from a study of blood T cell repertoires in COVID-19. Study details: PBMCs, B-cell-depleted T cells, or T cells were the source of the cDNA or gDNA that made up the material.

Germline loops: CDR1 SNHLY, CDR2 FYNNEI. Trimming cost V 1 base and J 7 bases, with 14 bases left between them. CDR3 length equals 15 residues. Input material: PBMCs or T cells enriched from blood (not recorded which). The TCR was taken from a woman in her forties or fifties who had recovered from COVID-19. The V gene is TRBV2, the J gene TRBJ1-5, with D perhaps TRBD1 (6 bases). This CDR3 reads CASSEDGGGRQPQHF. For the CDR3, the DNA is TGTGCCAGCAGTGAAGATGGGGGCGGGAGGCAGCCCCAGCATTTT.